This TCR beta chain stems from a study of response to subunit inactivated influenza vaccine. TCRdb used MiXCR to reprocess the RT-PCR reads, holding one entry per CDR3 protein. The sample includes a few hundred thousand distinct CDR3 sequences, 10% to 12% of them seen just once. Trimming took off 4 bases at V and 2 bases at J, with 12 bases between the two ends. This CDR3 has 15 amino acids. The germline CDR1 and CDR2 sequences are LGHNA and YSLEER. The data also belong to a second study, concerning T cells expressing NK-cell markers. As that report states: Libraries used 5'RACE template switching adding universal primer site and UMIs. In sorted CD3+CD56+NKG2C+, CD3+CD56+NKG2C- and CD3+CD56-NKG2C+ T cells, TCR beta repertoires were obtained. Most of the eight sequenced donors were HCMV-seropositive; one was seronegative. Alpha-beta TCR T cells were the sole sorting target in several experiments, owing to an anti-gamma-delta TCR antibody. Dominance of the CD3+CD56-NKG2C+ fraction by these clonotypes also held in a handful of donors.

The sample in question was PBMCs from blood, obtained on the day of vaccination. The sequence came from a man aged 45-60 years who received an inactivated influenza vaccine. V gene TRBV4-3 combines with J gene TRBJ1-3; no clear D gene. For the CDR3, the DNA is TGCGCCAGCAGCCGTTTAGGGTTTACTGGAAACACCATATATTTT. Translated: CASSRLGFTGNTIYF.